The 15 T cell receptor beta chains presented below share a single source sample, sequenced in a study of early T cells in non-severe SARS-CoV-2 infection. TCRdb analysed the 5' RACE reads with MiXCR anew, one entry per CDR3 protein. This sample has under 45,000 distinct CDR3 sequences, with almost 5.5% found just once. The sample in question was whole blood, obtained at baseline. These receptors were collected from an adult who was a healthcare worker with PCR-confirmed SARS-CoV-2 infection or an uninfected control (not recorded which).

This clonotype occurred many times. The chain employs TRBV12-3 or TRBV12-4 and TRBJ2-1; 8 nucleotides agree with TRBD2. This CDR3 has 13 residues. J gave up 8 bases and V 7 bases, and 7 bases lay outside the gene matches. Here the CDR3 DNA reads TGTGCCAGCAAGGCGGGAGGTACGGATGAGCAGTTCTTC. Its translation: CASKAGGTDEQFF.

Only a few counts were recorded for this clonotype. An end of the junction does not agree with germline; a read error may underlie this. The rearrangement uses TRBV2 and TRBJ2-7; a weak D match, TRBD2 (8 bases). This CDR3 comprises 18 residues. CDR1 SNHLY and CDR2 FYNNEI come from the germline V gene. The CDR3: CASGDSQGLKAGGREQYF. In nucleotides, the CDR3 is TGTGCCAGCGGTGACTCACAGGGGTTGAAGGCGGGAGGCAGGGAGCAGTACTTC. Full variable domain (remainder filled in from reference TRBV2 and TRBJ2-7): EPEVTQTPSHQVTQMGQEVILRCVPISNHLYFYWYRQILGQKVEFLVSFYNNEISEKSEIFDDQFSVERPDGSNFTLKIRSTKLEDSAMYFCASGDSQGLKAGGREQYFGPGTRLTVT.

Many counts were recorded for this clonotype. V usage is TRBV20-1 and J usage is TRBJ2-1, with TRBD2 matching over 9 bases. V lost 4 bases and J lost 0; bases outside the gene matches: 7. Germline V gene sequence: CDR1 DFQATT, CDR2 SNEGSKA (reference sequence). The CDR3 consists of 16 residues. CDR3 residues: CSATYRSGSSYNEQFF. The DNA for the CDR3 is TGCAGTGCTACCTACCGTAGCGGGAGCTCCTACAATGAGCAGTTCTTC.

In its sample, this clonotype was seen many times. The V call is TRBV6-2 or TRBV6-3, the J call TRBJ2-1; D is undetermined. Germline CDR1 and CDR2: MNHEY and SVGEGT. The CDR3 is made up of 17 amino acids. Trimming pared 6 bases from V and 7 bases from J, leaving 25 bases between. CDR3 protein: CASRNFEVVGPRNEQFF. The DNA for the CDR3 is TGTGCCAGCAGAAACTTCGAAGTAGTAGGCCCTAGGAATGAGCAGTTCTTC.

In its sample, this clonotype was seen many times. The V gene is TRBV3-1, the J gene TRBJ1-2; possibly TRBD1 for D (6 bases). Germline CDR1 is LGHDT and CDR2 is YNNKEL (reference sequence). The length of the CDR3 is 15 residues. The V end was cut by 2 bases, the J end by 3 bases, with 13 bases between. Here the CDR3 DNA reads TGTGCCAGCAGCCAAATCGGACAGATTGACTATGGCTACACCTTC. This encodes CASSQIGQIDYGYTF.

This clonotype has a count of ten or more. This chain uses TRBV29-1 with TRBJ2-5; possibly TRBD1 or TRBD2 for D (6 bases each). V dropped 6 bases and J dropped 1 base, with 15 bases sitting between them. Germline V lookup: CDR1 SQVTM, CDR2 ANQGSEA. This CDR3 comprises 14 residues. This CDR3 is CSVGGRQVQETQYF. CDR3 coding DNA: TGCAGCGTGGGGGGAAGACAGGTCCAAGAGACCCAGTACTTC.

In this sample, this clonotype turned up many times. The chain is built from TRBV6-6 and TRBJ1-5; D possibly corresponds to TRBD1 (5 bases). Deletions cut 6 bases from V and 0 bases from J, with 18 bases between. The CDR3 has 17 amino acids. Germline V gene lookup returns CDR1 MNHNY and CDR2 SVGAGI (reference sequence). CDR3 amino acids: CASSPLVGRTSNQPQHF. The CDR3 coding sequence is TGTGCCAGCAGCCCACTGGTGGGACGGACTAGCAATCAGCCCCAGCATTTT.

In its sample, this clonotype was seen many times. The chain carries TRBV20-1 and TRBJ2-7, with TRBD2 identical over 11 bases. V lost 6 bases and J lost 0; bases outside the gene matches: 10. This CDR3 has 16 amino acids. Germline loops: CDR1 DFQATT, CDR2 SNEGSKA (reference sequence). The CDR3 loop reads CSASGLAGGSSYEQYF. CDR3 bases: TGCAGTGCGAGCGGTCTAGCGGGAGGATCCTCCTACGAGCAGTACTTC.

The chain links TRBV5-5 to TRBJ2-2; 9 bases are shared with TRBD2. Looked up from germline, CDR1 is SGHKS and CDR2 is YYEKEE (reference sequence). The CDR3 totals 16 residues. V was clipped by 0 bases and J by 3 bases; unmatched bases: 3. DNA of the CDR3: TGTGCCAGCAGCTTGGTGCCTAGCGGGGACACCGGGGAGCTGTTTTTT. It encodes CASSLVPSGDTGELFF.

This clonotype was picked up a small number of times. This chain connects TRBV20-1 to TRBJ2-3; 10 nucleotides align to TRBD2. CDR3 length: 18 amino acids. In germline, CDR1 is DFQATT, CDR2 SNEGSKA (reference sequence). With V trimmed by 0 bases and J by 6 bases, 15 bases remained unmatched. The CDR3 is CSARDLLAGSIQGDTQYF. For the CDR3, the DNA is TGCAGTGCTAGAGATCTACTAGCGGGGTCTATTCAGGGGGATACGCAGTATTTT.

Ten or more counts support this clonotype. CDR3 in amino acids: CASSQSGVSGANVLTF. The CDR3, as DNA: TGCGCCAGCAGTCAATCGGGCGTCTCTGGGGCCAACGTCCTGACTTTC. This rearrangement joins TRBV23-1 to TRBJ2-6; no definite D call. TRBV23-1 is assigned to the ORF class and has an uncertain function. V lost 0 bases and J lost 0, with 6 bases in between. The CDR3 has 16 amino acids.

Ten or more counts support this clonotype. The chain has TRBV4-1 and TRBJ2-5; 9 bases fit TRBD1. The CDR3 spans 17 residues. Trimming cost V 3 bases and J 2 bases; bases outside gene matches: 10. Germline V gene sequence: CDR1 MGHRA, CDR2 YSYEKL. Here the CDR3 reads CASSHSPGTGTQETQYF. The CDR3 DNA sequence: TGCGCCAGCAGCCATAGTCCCGGGACAGGGACGCAAGAGACCCAGTACTTC.

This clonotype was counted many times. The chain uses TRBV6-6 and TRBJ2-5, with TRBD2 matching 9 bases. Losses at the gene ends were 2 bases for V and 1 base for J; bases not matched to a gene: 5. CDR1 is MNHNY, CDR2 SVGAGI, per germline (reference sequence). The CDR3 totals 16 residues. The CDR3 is CASSYGASGTQETQYF. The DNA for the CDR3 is TGTGCCAGCAGTTACGGGGCTAGCGGGACCCAAGAGACCCAGTACTTC.

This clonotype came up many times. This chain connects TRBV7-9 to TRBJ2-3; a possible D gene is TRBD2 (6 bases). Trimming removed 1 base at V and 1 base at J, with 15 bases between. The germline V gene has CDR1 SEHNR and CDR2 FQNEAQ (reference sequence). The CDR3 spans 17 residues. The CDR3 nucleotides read TGTGCCAGCAGCTTAGGATCTACGGGAGCACGCACAGATACGCAGTATTTT. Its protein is CASSLGSTGARTDTQYF. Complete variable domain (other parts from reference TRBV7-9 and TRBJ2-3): DTGVSQNPRHKITKRGQNVTFRCDPISEHNRLYWYRQTLGQGPEFLTYFQNEAQLEKSRLLSDRFSAERPKGSFSTLEIQRTEQGDSAMYLCASSLGSTGARTDTQYFGPGTRLTVL.

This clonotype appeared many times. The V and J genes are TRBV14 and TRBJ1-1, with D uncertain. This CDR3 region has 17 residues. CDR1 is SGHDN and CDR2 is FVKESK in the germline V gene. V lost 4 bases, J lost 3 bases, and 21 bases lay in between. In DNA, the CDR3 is TGTGCCAGCAGCCCCCCGTCGGGTACTCTCAGGCACACTGAAGCTTTCTTT. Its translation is CASSPPSGTLRHTEAFF.